A single sample gave rise to the 18 T cell receptor beta chains below, sequenced in a study of CD8+ T cells in alopecia areata. As for treatment: oral pan-JAK inhibitor, 5-10 mg twice daily. Reverse transcription of extracted RNA yielded cDNA, which provided the sequencing template. The repertoire was sequenced with immunoSEQ multiplex PCR; TCRdb's copy has only in-frame clones and lacks some. The table has 90,000 to 120,000 clones, around 84% seen once. The material sequenced was CD8+ T cells sorted from blood, taken at week 24, from a patient treated with tofacitinib. These receptor sequences come from a human donor with alopecia areata.

The J gene is TRBJ2-1, the V gene TRBV11-1; 7 nucleotides agree with TRBD1. The V gene's germline CDR1 is SGHAT and CDR2 FQDESV (reference sequence). With V trimmed by 4 bases and J by 1 base, 13 bases remained unmatched. CDR3 length equals 18 residues. The CDR3 DNA follows: TGTGCCAGCAGCTCCCTAACCCCGACAGGGTCATCCTACAATGAGCAGTTCTTC. Translated, it gives CASSSLTPTGSSYNEQFF. The full variable domain, in which reference TRBV11-1 and TRBJ2-1 provide the parts outside the CDR3, is EAEVAQSPRYKITEKSQAVAFWCDPISGHATLYWYRQILGQGPELLVQFQDESVVDDSQLPKDRFSAERLKGVDSTLKIQPAELGDSAMYLCASSSLTPTGSSYNEQFFGPGTRLTVL.

This clone was seen more than once but under ten times. V and J are TRBV9 and TRBJ2-3; 13 bases match TRBD2. V lost 0 bases to trimming and J lost 4 bases; unmatched junction nucleotides: 2. Per germline, CDR1 SGDLS and CDR2 YYNGEE. This CDR3 is built from 16 residues. DNA for the CDR3: TGTGCCAGCAGCGTAGATACTAGCGGGGGGGCAGATACGCAGTATTTT. This translates into CASSVDTSGGADTQYF. The variable domain in full, with the rest retrieved from reference TRBV9 and TRBJ2-3, is DSGVTQTPKHLITATGQRVTLRCSPRSGDLSVYWYQQSLDQGLQFLIQYYNGEERAKGNILERFSAQQFPDLHSELNLSSLELGDSALYFCASSVDTSGGADTQYFGPGTRLTVL.

V usage is TRBV7-9 and J usage is TRBJ2-7; D unresolved. V gave up 0 bases and J gave up 2 bases, with 8 bases separating them. This CDR3 is built from 14 residues. Germline CDR1 reads SEHNR; CDR2 reads FQNEAQ (reference sequence). The CDR3 protein is CASSLAPETYEQYF. DNA of the CDR3: TGTGCCAGCAGCTTAGCGCCGGAGACCTACGAGCAGTACTTC.

The V and J genes are TRBV5-1 and TRBJ2-3, with TRBD2 as a possible D gene (6 bases). V shed 4 bases and J shed 6 bases, with 12 bases lying between them. The CDR3 contains 13 residues. Germline V gives CDR1 SGHRS, CDR2 YFSETQ. The CDR3 sequence is CASSPRESDTQYF. DNA of the CDR3: TGCGCCAGCAGCCCCCGGGAGTCCGATACGCAGTATTTT. The complete variable domain, with remaining parts taken from reference TRBV5-1 and TRBJ2-3, reads KAGVTQTPRYLIKTRGQQVTLSCSPISGHRSVSWYQQTPGQGLQFLFEYFSETQRNKGNFPGRFSGRQFSNSRSEMNVSTLELGDSALYLCASSPRESDTQYFGPGTRLTVL.

This clone was counted only a few times. This sequence joins TRBV2 and TRBJ2-1; TRBD2 matches at 12 bases. The ends lost 5 bases at V and 8 bases at J; junction bases unmatched: 4. Germline lookup yields CDR1 SNHLY and CDR2 FYNNEI. This CDR3 contains 14 residues. The CDR3 spells CASSPSGGAYEQFF. For the CDR3, the DNA is TGTGCCAGCAGTCCTAGCGGGGGGGCCTATGAGCAGTTCTTC.

The chain employs TRBV27 and TRBJ2-5; TRBD2 matches 14 bases. The ends lost 5 bases at V and 7 bases at J; junction bases unmatched: 3. CDR3 size: 14 residues. Germline assignment: CDR1 MNHEY and CDR2 SMNVEV (reference sequence). CDR3 residues: CASSPTSGGGTQYF. The CDR3 DNA sequence: TGTGCCAGCAGTCCGACTAGCGGGGGGGGGACCCAGTACTTC.

The J gene is TRBJ2-1, the V gene TRBV5-1; 11 nucleotides align to TRBD2. The CDR3 has 16 amino acids. Germline V gene lookup returns CDR1 SGHRS and CDR2 YFSETQ. The J segment lost 8 bases and the V segment lost 0 bases, leaving 7 bases of the junction unmatched. The CDR3 spells CASSLEGSGGAYEQFF. CDR3 coding DNA: TGCGCCAGCAGCTTGGAAGGTAGCGGGGGGGCCTATGAGCAGTTCTTC.

The chain recombines TRBV29-1 with TRBJ2-5, with D tentatively TRBD1 or TRBD2 (5 bases each). V was pared by 3 bases and J by 6 bases, with 17 bases between. CDR1 is SQVTM, CDR2 ANQGSEA, per germline. CDR3 length: 14 amino acids. The CDR3 here is CSVDLGVSLKTQYF. In DNA, the CDR3 is TGCAGCGTTGATCTGGGGGTATCGCTGAAGACCCAGTACTTC.

V usage is TRBV4-2 and J usage is TRBJ2-7; TRBD1 might be the D (5 bases). The V end was cut by 0 bases, the J end by 2 bases, with 14 bases between. The germline CDR1 and CDR2 sequences are LGHNA and YNFKEQ. This CDR3 region has 16 residues. The CDR3 is CASSQDRYAGTYEQYF. In DNA, the CDR3 is TGTGCCAGCAGCCAAGATAGGTATGCAGGGACCTACGAGCAGTACTTC.

To note about this clone: One end of the junction does not line up with germline, which may come from a read error. This rearrangement joins TRBV18 to TRBJ2-5; D gene ambiguous. The germline CDR1 and CDR2 sequences are KGHSH and LQKENI. This CDR3 has 9 residues. The CDR3 loop reads CASSPYKDF. The DNA of the CDR3 is TGTGCCAGCTCACCCTACAAGGACTTC.

The genes are TRBV29-1 and TRBJ2-1; 16 bases fit TRBD2. This CDR3 is built from 16 residues. The J segment lost 2 bases and the V segment lost 4 bases, leaving 2 bases of the junction unmatched. Per the germline V gene, CDR1 is SQVTM and CDR2 is ANQGSEA. CDR3: CSVAGTSGGAYNEQFF. CDR3 nucleotides: TGCAGCGTTGCCGGGACTAGCGGGGGGGCCTACAATGAGCAGTTCTTC.

The chain joins TRBV7-8 to TRBJ2-2; D remains unclear. Germline V gene data show CDR1 as SGHVS and CDR2 as FQNEAQ. V gave up 5 bases and J gave up 0 bases, with 19 bases separating them. CDR3 length equals 18 residues. CDR3 DNA: TGTGCCAGCAGCCCCCAGGTTGAGGAACTCACGAACACCGGGGAGCTGTTTTTT. This sequence encodes CASSPQVEELTNTGELFF.

The chain recombines TRBV2 with TRBJ2-5; D is perhaps TRBD2 (6 bases). Germline CDR1 is SNHLY and CDR2 is FYNNEI. CDR3 length: 13 residues. With 3 bases removed from V and 4 bases from J, the gap between germline ends came to 9 bases. CDR3 in DNA: TGTGCCAGCAGTGACGCGGGGTTAGAGACCCAGTACTTC. Encoded protein: CASSDAGLETQYF.

The chain couples TRBV7-8 to TRBJ1-5; D ambiguous. The CDR3 is 16 residues long. Germline CDR1 SGHVS, CDR2 FQNEAQ. Trimming removed 5 bases at V and 0 bases at J, with 14 bases between. The CDR3 loop reads CASSPYWVYSNQPQHF. The CDR3 bases are TGTGCCAGCAGCCCCTATTGGGTATATAGCAATCAGCCCCAGCATTTT.

The chain links TRBV11-1 to TRBJ2-7; D is perhaps TRBD1 or TRBD2 (5 bases each). The CDR3 is 14 amino acids. Germline loops: CDR1 SGHAT, CDR2 FQDESV (reference sequence). V was trimmed by 3 bases and J by 0 bases, leaving 9 bases between them. The DNA of the CDR3 is TGTGCCAGCAGCTTTAGAGGGGCCTCCTACGAGCAGTACTTC. Amino acids: CASSFRGASYEQYF.

This clone was observed a single time. The chain couples TRBV27 to TRBJ1-4; 7 bases agree with TRBD1. Germline trimming cut 5 bases from V and 5 bases from J; bases unmatched to any gene: 2. Germline CDR1 and CDR2: MNHEY and SMNVEV (reference sequence). The CDR3 is 13 residues long. The CDR3 sequence: CASSETGNEKLFF. CDR3 DNA: TGTGCCAGCAGTGAGACAGGGAATGAAAAACTGTTTTTT.

The rearrangement links TRBV14 to TRBJ1-2; the D gene is possibly TRBD1 (5 bases). CDR1 SGHDN and CDR2 FVKESK come from the germline V gene. Trimming pared 0 bases from V and 3 bases from J, leaving 14 bases between. This CDR3 has 16 amino acids. The chain's CDR3 is CASSQDRVGGDYGYTF. CDR3 DNA: TGTGCCAGCAGCCAAGATCGCGTCGGGGGAGACTATGGCTACACCTTC.

The chain links TRBV5-1 to TRBJ1-5; TRBD1 might be the D (5 bases). Deletions cut 3 bases from V and 4 bases from J, with 8 bases between. The CDR3 covers 13 residues. The germline V gene encodes CDR1 SGHRS and CDR2 YFSETQ. CDR3 amino acids: CASSSWGNQPQHF. CDR3 nucleotide sequence: TGCGCCAGCAGCTCTTGGGGGAATCAGCCCCAGCATTTT.